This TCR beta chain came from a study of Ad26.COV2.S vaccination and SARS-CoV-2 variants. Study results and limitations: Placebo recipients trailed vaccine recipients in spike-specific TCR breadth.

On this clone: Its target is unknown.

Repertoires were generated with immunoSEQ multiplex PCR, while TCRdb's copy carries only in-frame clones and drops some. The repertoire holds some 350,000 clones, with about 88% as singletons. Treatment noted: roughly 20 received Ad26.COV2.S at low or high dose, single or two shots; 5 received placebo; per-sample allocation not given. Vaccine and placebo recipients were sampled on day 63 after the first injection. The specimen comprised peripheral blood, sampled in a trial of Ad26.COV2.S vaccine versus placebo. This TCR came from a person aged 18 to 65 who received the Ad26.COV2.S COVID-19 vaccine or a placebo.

In nucleotides, the CDR3 is TGTGCCAGCAGTCGAAGACAGGGCCCCTACGAGCAGTACTTC. Protein: CASSRRQGPYEQYF. The rearrangement uses TRBV27 and TRBJ2-7; 7 nucleotides agree with TRBD1. V lost 5 bases to trimming and J lost 2 bases; unmatched junction nucleotides: 6. The CDR3 totals 14 residues. CDR1 and CDR2 from the germline V gene are MNHEY and SMNVEV (reference sequence).